The next 18 T cell receptor beta chains were all read from a single sample in a study of metastatic and nonmetastatic thyroid tumors. No treatment of any kind had been given to any patient before thyroid surgery. From the PCR reads, TCRdb re-called clones with MiXCR. The sample contains around 22,000 clones, around 20% of which appear only once. Material for sequencing was blood. The receptor set was obtained from a male donor with papillary thyroid cancer or a benign thyroid nodule (not recorded which). Some clones in this sample may be carry-over from other donors' samples.

V and J are TRBV30 and TRBJ2-7; weak D call: TRBD2 (7 bases). This CDR3 is 15 amino acids long. With 4 bases removed from V and 6 bases from J, the gap between germline ends came to 22 bases. Germline CDR1 reads GTSNPN; CDR2 reads SVGIG (reference sequence). The CDR3 here is CAWTEAGDIFSEQYF. The CDR3 DNA reads as TGTGCCTGGACGGAGGCGGGGGACATATTTTCCGAGCAGTACTTC.

This clone is classed as medium-sized. Here the CDR3 reads CASSGVRTGELFF. In nucleotides, the CDR3 is TGTGCCAGTAGTGGGGTGCGCACCGGGGAGCTGTTTTTT. The genes are TRBV19 and TRBJ2-2; no definite D call. Trimming pared 5 bases from V and 4 bases from J, leaving 8 bases between. The CDR3 has 13 residues. Per germline, CDR1 LNHDA and CDR2 SQIVND (reference sequence).

This clone was seen more than once but under ten times. The chain links TRBV7-9 to TRBJ2-7, with a weak D call TRBD1 (6 bases). The ends were cut back, 7 bases at V and 4 bases at J, with 20 bases in the middle. The CDR3 consists of 15 residues. Germline-derived CDR1 and CDR2 are SEHNR and FQNEAQ (reference sequence). CDR3 DNA sequence: TGTGCCAGCACACCAGGGGCTACACAGGTTTACGAGCAGTACTTC. This gives the protein CASTPGATQVYEQYF.

This clone is labeled as medium-sized. The chain has TRBV2 and TRBJ2-5; 8 bases map to TRBD1. The CDR3 totals 14 residues. CDR1 and CDR2 from the germline V gene are SNHLY and FYNNEI. The V gene end was trimmed by 7 bases and the J gene end by 2 bases; junction bases not matched to a gene: 6. CDR3 coding DNA: TGTGCCAGCACCTCGCGGGACAGGCAAGAGACCCAGTACTTC. Translating gives CASTSRDRQETQYF. Combining the CDR3 with reference TRBV2 and TRBJ2-5 gives the whole variable domain EPEVTQTPSHQVTQMGQEVILRCVPISNHLYFYWYRQILGQKVEFLVSFYNNEISEKSEIFDDQFSVERPDGSNFTLKIRSTKLEDSAMYFCASTSRDRQETQYFGPGTRLLVL.

This clone was seen repeatedly, ten times or more. One base away lies a much larger clone, so this may be a sequencing read error. Other DNA sequences within the sample encode an identical CDR3. The chain has TRBV12-3 or TRBV12-4 and TRBJ2-3; no firm D call. This CDR3 spans 14 amino acids. The V gene lost 3 bases and the J gene lost 2 bases, with 9 bases spanning the gap. The CDR3 DNA sequence: TGTGCCAGCAGTTTGCGTGGGTCCACAGATACGCAGTATTTT. It specifies CASSLRGSTDTQYF.

Ten or more counts support this clone. This chain uses TRBV4-1 with TRBJ1-5; TRBD1 aligns across 9 bases. Germline V gives CDR1 MGHRA, CDR2 YSYEKL. The CDR3 has 16 amino acids. V shed 2 bases, J shed 4 bases, and the junction held 6 bases outside the gene matches. The CDR3 DNA follows: TGCGCCAGCAGCCAAACGGGACAGGGCCCTAATCAGCCCCAGCATTTT. Amino acids: CASSQTGQGPNQPQHF.

This clone has at least ten counts. V and J are TRBV7-9 and TRBJ1-2, with TRBD1 identical over 7 bases. V shed 7 bases and J 0 bases; nucleotides not matched to a gene: 5. The CDR3 is made up of 14 amino acids. Per the germline V gene, CDR1 is SEHNR and CDR2 is FQNEAQ (reference sequence). This CDR3 is CASNYQGANYGYTF. CDR3 DNA sequence: TGTGCCAGCAACTACCAGGGGGCTAACTATGGCTACACCTTC.

This clone was observed a handful of times. The CDR3 coding sequence is TGTGCCTGGGGACCCGTCGGGGCTTTCTTT. Translation gives CAWGPVGAFF. V usage is TRBV30 and J usage is TRBJ1-1; D is uncertain. Per the germline V gene, CDR1 is GTSNPN and CDR2 is SVGIG (reference sequence). This CDR3 comprises 10 residues. The ends were cut back, 5 bases at V and 11 bases at J, with 12 bases in the middle. Using reference TRBV30 and TRBJ1-1 for the parts outside the CDR3, the full variable domain is SQTIHQWPATLVQPVGSPLSLECTVEGTSNPNLYWYRQAAGRGLQLLFYSVGIGQISSEVPQNLSASRPQDRQFILSSKKLLLSDSGFYLCAWGPVGAFFGQGTRLTVV.

This clone was seen ten or more times. V usage is TRBV4-1 and J usage is TRBJ2-7, with 9 positions matching TRBD2. The CDR3 has 15 amino acids. V lost 1 base to trimming and J lost 7 bases; unmatched junction nucleotides: 8. Germline V gives CDR1 MGHRA, CDR2 YSYEKL. CDR3 amino acids: CASSQVLAGPGEQYF. The CDR3 DNA reads as TGCGCCAGCAGCCAAGTGCTAGCGGGGCCGGGGGAGCAGTACTTC.

This clone is medium-sized. J is TRBJ2-1 and V is TRBV24-1; D is possibly TRBD2 (6 bases). V lost 7 bases, J lost 6 bases, and 15 bases lay in between. The germline V gene has CDR1 KGHDR and CDR2 SFDVKD. The CDR3 runs to 14 residues. The chain's CDR3 is CATSDTGSTNEQFF. The CDR3 DNA sequence: TGTGCCACCAGCGACACCGGGAGCACCAATGAGCAGTTCTTC.

This clone has only a few counts. The rearrangement joins TRBV6-1 to TRBJ2-7, with no clear D. Trimming removed 1 base from V and 2 bases from J, with 12 bases in between. CDR3 length: 15 amino acids. Germline CDR1 is MNHNS and CDR2 is SASEGT. The CDR3 nucleotides read TGTGCCAGCAGTGAAGAGGACCTATGGGCCTACGAGCAGTACTTC. As protein: CASSEEDLWAYEQYF.

Ten or more counts support this clone. In DNA form, the CDR3 reads TGTGCCAGCAAGGTCGCAGGAGCCAAAAACATTCAGTACTTC. The encoded protein is CASKVAGAKNIQYF. V is TRBV13 and J is TRBJ2-4; no firm D call. V lost 7 bases to trimming and J lost 0 bases, with 10 bases between them. CDR1 is PRHDT and CDR2 is FYEKMQ in the germline V gene (reference sequence). The CDR3 extends over 14 amino acids.

This clone was seen ten or more times. The V gene is TRBV20-1, the J gene TRBJ2-3, with a tentative D call TRBD2 (5 bases). CDR3 length: 14 residues. V was shortened by 3 bases and J by 2 bases, with 12 bases between the two germline ends. CDR1 and CDR2 from the germline V gene are DFQATT and SNEGSKA (reference sequence). The CDR3 loop is CSASGELTTDTQYF. The CDR3 DNA reads TGCAGTGCTAGCGGGGAACTTACCACAGATACGCAGTATTTT.

The chain employs TRBV15 and TRBJ2-3, with TRBD2 matching 8 bases. The CDR3 has 16 residues. V lost 0 bases to trimming and J lost 4 bases; unmatched junction nucleotides: 6. Germline lookup yields CDR1 LNHNV and CDR2 YYDKDF (reference sequence). CDR3 DNA: TGTGCCACCAGCAGAGATTTAACGGGAGGGTCAGATACGCAGTATTTT. Amino acids: CATSRDLTGGSDTQYF.

This sequence joins TRBV3-1 and TRBJ1-2, with D possibly TRBD1 on 6 matching bases. Germline CDR1 reads LGHDT; CDR2 reads YNNKEL (reference sequence). There are 15 residues in the CDR3. With 0 bases removed from V and 4 bases from J, the gap between germline ends came to 12 bases. For the CDR3, the DNA is TGTGCCAGCAGCCAAGATTACCGGGACACCTATGGCTACACCTTC. Protein sequence: CASSQDYRDTYGYTF.

Ten or more counts support this clone. The chain carries TRBV5-6 and TRBJ1-5, with D possibly being TRBD1 (5 bases). V was trimmed by 6 bases and J by 2 bases, leaving 15 bases between them. CDR3 size: 15 residues. Germline V CDR1 and CDR2: SGHDT, YYEEEE. CDR3 residues: CASTLAGSGNQPQHF. CDR3 nucleotide sequence: TGTGCCAGCACCCTGGCAGGGTCAGGCAATCAGCCCCAGCATTTT.

Judged by abundance, this clone is large. The CDR3 DNA follows: TGTGCCACCTATGATGGGTCAGGGCAGTACTTC. This sequence encodes CATYDGSGQYF. The chain links TRBV6-1 to TRBJ2-7; no clear D. The length of the CDR3 is 11 residues. The V end was cut by 10 bases, the J end by 9 bases, with 16 bases between. Looked up from germline, CDR1 is MNHNS and CDR2 is SASEGT.

This clone has only a few counts. The rearrangement uses TRBV2 and TRBJ1-1; D is undetermined. The germline V gene has CDR1 SNHLY and CDR2 FYNNEI. With 7 bases removed from V and 5 bases from J, the gap between germline ends came to 14 bases. This CDR3 contains 13 residues. The CDR3 DNA reads TGTGCCAGCAAGGACCGGCAGGAGACTGAAGCTTTCTTT. This translates into CASKDRQETEAFF.